The next 25 T cell receptor beta chains were all read from a single sample in a study of blood T cell repertoires in COVID-19. TCRdb's table, derived via immunoSEQ multiplex PCR, lists solely in-frame clones and lacks some. There are roughly 380,000 clones in the sample; 85% occur only once, and roughly 3.6% lies in the top ten. Sequencing was carried out using peripheral blood. Receptors originate from a woman between 18 and 29 years old with acute or convalescent COVID-19.

The chain has TRBV11-2 and TRBJ1-3; D gene ambiguous. The CDR3 totals 13 residues. V dropped 3 bases and J dropped 5 bases, with 8 bases sitting between them. CDR1 is SGHAT and CDR2 is FQNNGV in the germline V gene. CDR3 amino acids: CASSFSTRNTIYF. The CDR3 coding sequence is TGTGCCAGCAGCTTCTCTACGAGAAACACCATATATTTT.

The chain combines TRBV10-1 with TRBJ2-7; TRBD2 agrees at 8 bases. This CDR3 is built from 14 residues. The germline gives CDR1 WNHNN, CDR2 SYGVQD (reference sequence). Unmatched junction bases numbered 7, after V lost 4 bases and J lost 5 bases. CDR3 DNA sequence: TGCGCCAGCAGTGGCGGGGGGCAAAGGAACGAGCAGTACTTC. As protein: CASSGGGQRNEQYF.

The chain recombines TRBV10-3 with TRBJ1-1, with a weak D call TRBD1 (6 bases). Trimming removed 3 bases at V and 8 bases at J, with 10 bases between. CDR1 and CDR2 (germline): ENHRY, SYGVKD. CDR3 size: 12 residues. The CDR3 coding sequence is TGTGCCATCAGTGAAATCGGGACAGAAGCTTTCTTT. Protein product: CAISEIGTEAFF.

This chain uses TRBV27 with TRBJ1-5; 9 bases align to TRBD1. Germline CDR1 reads MNHEY; CDR2 reads SMNVEV (reference sequence). Losses at the gene ends were 0 bases for V and 5 bases for J; bases not matched to a gene: 5. The CDR3 has 16 residues. The CDR3 DNA reads as TGTGCCAGCAGTTTATCGATAACAGGGGGCCATCAGCCCCAGCATTTT. The encoded protein is CASSLSITGGHQPQHF.

The rearrangement joins TRBV4-1 to TRBJ1-2, with D tentatively TRBD1 (6 bases). The germline V and J ends were trimmed by 1 base and 8 bases, with 14 bases remaining between them. Germline V gene data show CDR1 as MGHRA and CDR2 as YSYEKL. The CDR3 covers 14 residues. The CDR3 DNA reads as TGCGCCAGCAGCCAAGCGGGGACAAATCGCGGCTACACCTTC. Translating it yields CASSQAGTNRGYTF.

This chain uses TRBV9 with TRBJ2-2; the match to TRBD2 covers 12 bases. The CDR3 is made up of 14 amino acids. The J segment lost 8 bases and the V segment lost 4 bases, leaving 3 bases of the junction unmatched. CDR1 and CDR2 (germline): SGDLS, YYNGEE. CDR3 amino acids: CASSPGTSGGELFF. As DNA, the CDR3 is TGTGCCAGCAGCCCGGGGACTAGCGGGGGGGAGCTGTTTTTT.

The chain couples TRBV19 to TRBJ1-5; 8 nucleotides match TRBD1. The germline gives CDR1 LNHDA, CDR2 SQIVND (reference sequence). Losses at the gene ends were 6 bases for V and 1 base for J; bases not matched to a gene: 11. This CDR3 has 17 amino acids. The CDR3 bases are TGTGCCAGTAGGAGAGGACAGGGACGAGAAAGCAATCAGCCCCAGCATTTT. Translation: CASRRGQGRESNQPQHF.

The sample holds one count of this clone. The chain uses TRBV9 and TRBJ1-6; a possible D gene is TRBD1 (6 bases). Germline V gene lookup returns CDR1 SGDLS and CDR2 YYNGEE. V gave up 0 bases and J gave up 0 bases, with 7 bases separating them. This CDR3 comprises 16 residues. CDR3 DNA: TGTGCCAGCAGCGTAGAGGGGGACTCCTATAATTCACCCCTCCACTTT. Protein: CASSVEGDSYNSPLHF.

V is TRBV28 and J is TRBJ1-4; weak D call: TRBD1 (6 bases). Germline V gene sequence: CDR1 MDHEN, CDR2 SYDVKM. The V and J ends lost 6 bases and 7 bases respectively, with 18 bases between them. The CDR3 consists of 15 residues. CDR3 in DNA: TGTGCCAGCAGACCCCCCAGGGGCAACGTTGAAAAACTGTTTTTT. Amino acids: CASRPPRGNVEKLFF.

The chain uses TRBV9 and TRBJ1-2; D is possibly TRBD1 (6 bases). The CDR3 extends over 15 amino acids. Germline V gene data show CDR1 as SGDLS and CDR2 as YYNGEE. The V gene lost 5 bases and the J gene lost 7 bases, with 21 bases spanning the gap. This chain's CDR3 is CASRKLTGTESGYTF. The CDR3 DNA reads as TGTGCCAGCAGGAAACTCACAGGGACCGAGAGTGGCTACACCTTC.

The chain joins TRBV27 to TRBJ1-1; a possible D gene is TRBD1 (6 bases). V dropped 1 base and J dropped 4 bases, with 7 bases sitting between them. Looked up from germline, CDR1 is MNHEY and CDR2 is SMNVEV (reference sequence). The CDR3 totals 13 residues. The CDR3 region is CASSLYRVTEAFF. The CDR3 coding sequence is TGTGCCAGCAGTTTATACAGGGTCACTGAAGCTTTCTTT.

The table lists this clone with a count of one. As DNA, the CDR3 is TGTGCCTGGAGGGATACCGGGACACCGAACACTGAAGCTTTCTTT. Translation gives CAWRDTGTPNTEAFF. The chain couples TRBV30 to TRBJ1-1; TRBD1 might be the D (6 bases). Trimming removed 3 bases at V and 1 base at J, with 15 bases between. CDR1 and CDR2 from the germline V gene are GTSNPN and SVGIG (reference sequence). The CDR3 contains 15 residues.

The chain uses TRBV5-8 and TRBJ1-2, with D perhaps TRBD1 (5 bases). The CDR3 spans 14 residues. Germline CDR1 and CDR2: SGHTS and YDEGEE. V shed 1 base and J shed 3 bases, with 10 bases lying between them. CDR3 coding DNA: TGTGCCAGCAGCTTGACCGGCAGGGACTATGGCTACACCTTC. The encoded protein is CASSLTGRDYGYTF.

The V and J genes are TRBV6-5 and TRBJ2-2; 12 nucleotides agree with TRBD2. The V gene's germline CDR1 is MNHEY and CDR2 SVGAGI. This CDR3 spans 16 amino acids. The V and J ends lost 4 bases and 4 bases, in that order; junction bases with no gene match: 4. CDR3 DNA sequence: TGTGCCAGCAGTTCTCCTAGCGGGGGGGCCACCGGGGAGCTGTTTTTT. This sequence encodes CASSSPSGGATGELFF.

The chain uses TRBV28 and TRBJ2-3, with 7 bases matching TRBD1. Germline CDR1 is MDHEN and CDR2 is SYDVKM. V trimming: 2 bases; J trimming: 2 bases; junction bases outside the gene matches: 1. This CDR3 is built from 14 residues. The CDR3 region is CASSLGTDTDTQYF. Written as DNA, the CDR3 is TGTGCCAGCAGTTTAGGGACAGACACAGATACGCAGTATTTT.

This clone has only a few counts. The CDR3, as DNA: TGTGCCAGCAGCTTGGGGCTGACTTCCAATCAGCCCCAGCATTTT. It encodes CASSLGLTSNQPQHF. The V and J genes are TRBV5-5 and TRBJ1-5; D ambiguous. The CDR3 consists of 15 residues. The V gene's germline CDR1 is SGHKS and CDR2 YYEKEE (reference sequence). The ends were cut back, 0 bases at V and 3 bases at J, with 10 bases in the middle.

This chain uses TRBV6-5 with TRBJ2-7; D is possibly TRBD1 (5 bases). CDR3 length equals 15 residues. The V gene's germline CDR1 is MNHEY and CDR2 SVGAGI. V lost 4 bases and J 0 bases, leaving 13 bases between the germline ends. The chain's CDR3 is CASSSRQRLSYEQYF. CDR3 nucleotides: TGTGCCAGCAGTTCCCGACAGCGCCTCTCCTACGAGCAGTACTTC.

V gene TRBV13 combines with J gene TRBJ2-1; TRBD2 matches at 7 bases. The CDR3 has 15 amino acids. Germline V gene lookup returns CDR1 PRHDT and CDR2 FYEKMQ (reference sequence). The junction had 5 bases not matched to a gene; V was cut back by 6 bases and J by 0 bases. CDR3 DNA: TGTGCCAGCAGACCCAGACTAGCCTCCTACAATGAGCAGTTCTTC. Its protein product is CASRPRLASYNEQFF.

This chain joins TRBV10-3 and TRBJ2-1, with TRBD2 identical over 12 bases. The V and J ends lost 5 bases and 8 bases, in that order; junction bases with no gene match: 4. The CDR3 extends over 14 amino acids. Per germline, CDR1 ENHRY and CDR2 SYGVKD. CDR3 protein: CAISLAGGPYEQFF. In DNA form, the CDR3 reads TGTGCCATCAGTCTAGCGGGGGGGCCTTATGAGCAGTTCTTC.

V and J are TRBV5-6 and TRBJ1-3, with 7 positions matching TRBD1. The ends lost 3 bases at V and 2 bases at J; junction bases unmatched: 5. The CDR3 length is 15 residues. The germline V gene encodes CDR1 SGHDT and CDR2 YYEEEE. Written as DNA, the CDR3 is TGTGCCAGCAGCTCAAAGGGGGCCGCTGGAAACACCATATATTTT. As protein: CASSSKGAAGNTIYF.

This rearrangement joins TRBV6-2 or TRBV6-3 to TRBJ1-1; tentative D call: TRBD1 (5 bases). Trimming shortened V by 6 bases and J by 5 bases, and 22 bases separated the two germline ends. The CDR3 contains 16 residues. Germline assignment: CDR1 MNHEY and CDR2 SVGEGT. The CDR3 DNA reads as TGTGCCAGCAGCCCTAGAAAGGGGATGGTTTGGACTGAAGCTTTCTTT. Translation gives CASSPRKGMVWTEAFF.

This chain connects TRBV6-2 or TRBV6-3 to TRBJ2-7; 10 bases are a match to TRBD1. V was clipped by 0 bases and J by 4 bases; unmatched bases: 12. The CDR3 is 18 amino acids. The germline V gene encodes CDR1 MNHEY and CDR2 SVGEGT. CDR3 nucleotide sequence: TGTGCCAGCAGTTACTCGCCCTCCCGACAGGGGGCGGGGTACGAGCAGTACTTC. Its protein is CASSYSPSRQGAGYEQYF.

This clone was counted a single time. This sequence joins TRBV3-1 (or the pseudogene TRBV3-2) and TRBJ1-5, with D possibly matching TRBD1 (6 bases). The CDR3 is 16 amino acids. Germline CDR1 LGHDT, CDR2 YNNKEL (reference sequence). Between the trimmed V and J ends, which lost 0 bases and 3 bases, there was a span of 12 bases. The chain's CDR3 is CASSQETTGSNQPQHF. CDR3 nucleotide sequence: TGTGCCAGCAGCCAAGAAACGACAGGCTCCAATCAGCCCCAGCATTTT.

This chain uses TRBV7-9 with TRBJ2-7; TRBD2 aligns across 7 bases. Germline trimming cut 11 bases from V and 5 bases from J; bases unmatched to any gene: 12. Germline CDR1 and CDR2: SEHNR and FQNEAQ (reference sequence). This CDR3 spans 13 amino acids. CDR3 nucleotide sequence: TGTGCCGCGTCGGGGGGTCTTAATAACGAGCAGTACTTC. Amino acid sequence: CAASGGLNNEQYF. Supplemented by reference TRBV7-9 and TRBJ2-7, the full variable domain reads DTGVSQNPRHKITKRGQNVTFRCDPISEHNRLYWYRQTLGQGPEFLTYFQNEAQLEKSRLLSDRFSAERPKGSFSTLEIQRTEQGDSAMYLCAASGGLNNEQYFGPGTRLTVT.

The rearrangement links TRBV11-2 to TRBJ2-4, with D perhaps matching TRBD2 (6 bases). V lost 5 bases and J 5 bases, leaving 13 bases between the germline ends. This CDR3 comprises 14 residues. Germline V gene sequence: CDR1 SGHAT, CDR2 FQNNGV. The CDR3 is CASSLRQRENIQYF. In DNA, the CDR3 is TGTGCCAGCAGCCTCAGGCAGCGGGAAAACATTCAGTACTTC.